A single sample is the source of the 9 T cell receptor beta chains below, sequenced in a study of control samples from healthy donors and cancer patients. The repertoire was sequenced with immunoSEQ multiplex PCR; TCRdb's copy has only in-frame clones and lacks some. The table records under 65,000 clones, 80% to 90% of them present only once. Sequences were obtained from PBMCs. These receptor sequences come from a woman in her fifties or sixties with lung cancer.

The sample holds a few counts of this clone. The chain is built from TRBV7-2 and TRBJ1-2, with D possibly matching TRBD1 (6 bases). The germline V and J ends were trimmed by 4 bases and 7 bases, with 22 bases remaining between them. The CDR3 contains 16 residues. Germline CDR1 is SGHTA and CDR2 is FQGNSA. The CDR3 DNA sequence: TGTGCCAGCAGCTCCCCTGGGACACGGCTCTTTTCTGGCTACACCTTC. Its protein product is CASSSPGTRLFSGYTF.

The rearrangement uses TRBV4-2 and TRBJ1-2; 8 bases are shared with TRBD1. The CDR3 has 12 amino acids. Germline CDR1 reads LGHNA; CDR2 reads YNFKEQ. The ends lost 10 bases at V and 6 bases at J; junction bases unmatched: 7. CDR3 coding DNA: TGTGCCACCTCAGGGGGCCCGGATGGCTACACCTTC. Protein sequence: CATSGGPDGYTF.

In this sample, this clone turned up a few times. This chain connects TRBV24-1 to TRBJ2-1; TRBD1 matches at 8 bases. With V trimmed by 3 bases and J by 6 bases, 6 bases remained unmatched. The CDR3 is made up of 15 amino acids. Germline CDR1 and CDR2: KGHDR and SFDVKD. The CDR3, as DNA: TGTGCCACCAGTGATCCGGGACAGGCCATCAATGAGCAGTTCTTC. It specifies CATSDPGQAINEQFF.

The chain uses TRBV6-6 and TRBJ2-7, with a weak D call TRBD2 (6 bases). V was cut by 3 bases and J by 1 base, with 7 bases left in between. CDR3 length: 13 residues. The germline V gene has CDR1 MNHNY and CDR2 SVGAGI (reference sequence). CDR3 sequence reads: CASSYGGSYEQYF. In nucleotides, the CDR3 is TGTGCCAGCAGTTATGGAGGGTCCTACGAGCAGTACTTC.

This chain links TRBV10-3 with TRBJ1-2; D is perhaps TRBD1 (6 bases). Trimming pared 3 bases from V and 0 bases from J, leaving 11 bases between. Germline V gene lookup returns CDR1 ENHRY and CDR2 SYGVKD. The CDR3 loop spans 15 amino acids. CDR3 sequence reads: CAISEGGPSNYGYTF. In nucleotides, the CDR3 is TGTGCCATCAGTGAAGGGGGGCCCTCTAACTATGGCTACACCTTC.

The gene calls are TRBV3-1 (or the pseudogene TRBV3-2) and TRBJ1-6; tentative D call: TRBD1 (6 bases). This CDR3 has 16 residues. Germline V CDR1 and CDR2: LGHDT, YNNKEL (reference sequence). Trimming removed 0 bases from V and 9 bases from J, with 15 bases in between. The CDR3 protein is CASSQDPVRGFSPLHF. The CDR3 nucleotides are TGTGCCAGCAGCCAAGATCCTGTCAGGGGATTTTCACCCCTCCACTTT.

This clone was counted only a few times. The chain links TRBV5-1 to TRBJ2-6; D is perhaps TRBD1 (5 bases). V was clipped by 5 bases and J by 1 base, with 10 bases between them. CDR1 SGHRS and CDR2 YFSETQ come from the germline V gene. The CDR3 totals 15 residues. The CDR3 coding sequence is TGCGCCAGCAGGGACATAGCATCTGGGGCCAACGTCCTGACTTTC. Protein sequence: CASRDIASGANVLTF.

The J gene is TRBJ1-6, the V gene TRBV19; TRBD1 might be the D (6 bases). Germline V gene sequence: CDR1 LNHDA, CDR2 SQIVND (reference sequence). V gave up 3 bases and J gave up 4 bases, with 10 bases separating them. This CDR3 spans 15 amino acids. The CDR3 bases are TGTGCCAGTAGTATCGCAGGGGAGTATAATTCACCCCTCCACTTT. Protein: CASSIAGEYNSPLHF.

This clone was recorded only once. V is TRBV27 and J is TRBJ1-1; a possible D gene is TRBD1 (5 bases). The CDR3 is 15 residues long. Germline CDR1 is MNHEY and CDR2 is SMNVEV (reference sequence). Trimming shortened V by 0 bases and J by 1 base, and 9 bases separated the two germline ends. This CDR3 reads CASSLSAGGNTEAFF. The DNA of the CDR3 is TGTGCCAGCAGTTTATCGGCCGGGGGGAACACTGAAGCTTTCTTT.